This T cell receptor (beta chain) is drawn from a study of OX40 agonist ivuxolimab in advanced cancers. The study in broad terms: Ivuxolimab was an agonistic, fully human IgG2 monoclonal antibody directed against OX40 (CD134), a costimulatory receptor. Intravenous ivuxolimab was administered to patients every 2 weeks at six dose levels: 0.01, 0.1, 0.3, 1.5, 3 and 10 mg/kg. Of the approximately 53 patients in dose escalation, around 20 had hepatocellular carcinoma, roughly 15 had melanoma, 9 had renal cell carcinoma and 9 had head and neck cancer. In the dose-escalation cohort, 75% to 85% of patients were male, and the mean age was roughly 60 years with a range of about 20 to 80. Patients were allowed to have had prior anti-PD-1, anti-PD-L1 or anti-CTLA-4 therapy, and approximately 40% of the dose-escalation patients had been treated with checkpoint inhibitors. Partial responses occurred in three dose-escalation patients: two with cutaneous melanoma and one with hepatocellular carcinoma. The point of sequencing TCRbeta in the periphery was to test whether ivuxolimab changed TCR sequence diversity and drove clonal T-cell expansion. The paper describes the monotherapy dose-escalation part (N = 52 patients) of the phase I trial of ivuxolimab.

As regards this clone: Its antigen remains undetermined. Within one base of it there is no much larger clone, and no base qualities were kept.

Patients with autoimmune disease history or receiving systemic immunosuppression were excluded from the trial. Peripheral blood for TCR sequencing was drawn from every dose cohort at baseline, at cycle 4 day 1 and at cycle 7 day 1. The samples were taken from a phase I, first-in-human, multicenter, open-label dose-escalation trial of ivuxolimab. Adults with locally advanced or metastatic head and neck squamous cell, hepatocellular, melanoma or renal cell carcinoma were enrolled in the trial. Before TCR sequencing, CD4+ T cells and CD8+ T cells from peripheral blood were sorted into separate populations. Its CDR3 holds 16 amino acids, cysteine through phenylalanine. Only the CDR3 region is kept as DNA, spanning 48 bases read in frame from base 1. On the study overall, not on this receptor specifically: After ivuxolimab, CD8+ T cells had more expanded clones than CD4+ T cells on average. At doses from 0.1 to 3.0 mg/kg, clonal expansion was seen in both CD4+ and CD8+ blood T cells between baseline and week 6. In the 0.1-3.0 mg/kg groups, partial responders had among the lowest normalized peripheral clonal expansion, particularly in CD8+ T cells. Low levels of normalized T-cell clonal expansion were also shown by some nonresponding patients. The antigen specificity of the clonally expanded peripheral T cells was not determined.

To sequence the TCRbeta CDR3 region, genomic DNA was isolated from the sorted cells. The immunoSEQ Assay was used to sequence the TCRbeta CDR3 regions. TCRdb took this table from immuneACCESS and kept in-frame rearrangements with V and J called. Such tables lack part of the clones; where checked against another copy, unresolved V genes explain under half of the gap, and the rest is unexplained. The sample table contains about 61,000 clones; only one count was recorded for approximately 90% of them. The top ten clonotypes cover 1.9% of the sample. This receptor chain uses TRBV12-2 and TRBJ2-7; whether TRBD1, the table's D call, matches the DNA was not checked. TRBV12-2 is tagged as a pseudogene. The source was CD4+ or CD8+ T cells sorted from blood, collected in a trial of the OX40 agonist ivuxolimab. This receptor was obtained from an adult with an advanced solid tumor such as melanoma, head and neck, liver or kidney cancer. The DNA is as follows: TGTGCAAGTCGCTTTAAGAACAGAAAAACCTCCTACGAGCAGTACTTC. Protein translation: CASRFKNRKTSYEQYF.